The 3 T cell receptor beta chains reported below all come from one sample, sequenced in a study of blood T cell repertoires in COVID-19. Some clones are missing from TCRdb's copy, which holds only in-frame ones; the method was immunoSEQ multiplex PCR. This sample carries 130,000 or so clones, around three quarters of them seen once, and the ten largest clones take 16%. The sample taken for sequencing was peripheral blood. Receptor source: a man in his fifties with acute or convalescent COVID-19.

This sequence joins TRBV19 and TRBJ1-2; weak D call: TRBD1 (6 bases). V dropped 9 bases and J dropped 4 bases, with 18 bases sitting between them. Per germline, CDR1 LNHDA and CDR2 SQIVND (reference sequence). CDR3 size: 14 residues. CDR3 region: CASRIRGGGYGYTF. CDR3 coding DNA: TGTGCCAGCCGAATTAGGGGGGGTGGCTATGGCTACACCTTC.

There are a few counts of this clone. As DNA, the CDR3 is TGCGCCAGCAGCTTGGGACAGGGGGCGAGCGAGCAGTACGTC. Encoded protein: CASSLGQGASEQYV. The rearrangement joins TRBV5-1 to TRBJ2-7; 10 bases fit TRBD1. In germline, CDR1 is SGHRS, CDR2 YFSETQ. The CDR3 length is 14 residues. After removal of 0 bases from V and 6 bases from J, the junction contained 3 bases not matched to a gene.

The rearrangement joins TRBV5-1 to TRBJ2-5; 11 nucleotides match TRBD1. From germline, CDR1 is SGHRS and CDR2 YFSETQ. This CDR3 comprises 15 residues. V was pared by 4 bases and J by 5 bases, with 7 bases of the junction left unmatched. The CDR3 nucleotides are TGCGCCAGCAGCGAGGGACAGGGGGAGGCCGAGACCCAGTACTTC. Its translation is CASSEGQGEAETQYF. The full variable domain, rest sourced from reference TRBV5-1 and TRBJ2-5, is KAGVTQTPRYLIKTRGQQVTLSCSPISGHRSVSWYQQTPGQGLQFLFEYFSETQRNKGNFPGRFSGRQFSNSRSEMNVSTLELGDSALYLCASSEGQGEAETQYFGPGTRLLVL.